The 15 T cell receptor beta chains below all came from one sample that was sequenced in a study of blood T cell repertoires in COVID-19. Libraries were prepared by immunoSEQ multiplex PCR; TCRdb keeps only in-frame clonotypes and omits some of them. The sample records 99,000 or so clones, 70% to 85% being singletons. The specimen was peripheral blood. The receptor set was obtained from an elderly woman with active or convalescent COVID-19.

The chain has TRBV18 and TRBJ2-5; TRBD1 aligns across 7 bases. The ends lost 3 bases at V and 4 bases at J; junction bases unmatched: 5. This CDR3 has 14 residues. Germline V CDR1 and CDR2: KGHSH, LQKENI. Here the CDR3 DNA reads TGTGCCAGCTCACCGAGACAGGGTCGAGAGACCCAGTACTTC. It is translated as CASSPRQGRETQYF. Looking up the rest from reference TRBV18 and TRBJ2-5 gives the full variable domain: NAGVMQNPRHLVRRRGQEARLRCSPMKGHSHVYWYRQLPEEGLKFMVYLQKENIIDESGMPKERFSAEFPKEGPSILRIQQVVRGDSAAYFCASSPRQGRETQYFGPGTRLLVL.

The V gene is TRBV5-1, the J gene TRBJ1-2; 7 nucleotides line up with TRBD1. The CDR3 runs 13 residues. Trimming cost V 4 bases and J 9 bases; bases outside gene matches: 9. In germline, CDR1 is SGHRS, CDR2 YFSETQ. CDR3 in DNA: TGCGCCAGCAGCCCGAGAGGGACAGACCGCTACACCTTC. Translated, it gives CASSPRGTDRYTF. Full variable domain (rest looked up from reference TRBV5-1 and TRBJ1-2): KAGVTQTPRYLIKTRGQQVTLSCSPISGHRSVSWYQQTPGQGLQFLFEYFSETQRNKGNFPGRFSGRQFSNSRSEMNVSTLELGDSALYLCASSPRGTDRYTFGSGTRLTVV.

The V and J genes are TRBV3-1 (or the pseudogene TRBV3-2) and TRBJ2-7, with 7 bases that match TRBD2. Germline V gene data show CDR1 as LGHDT and CDR2 as YNNKEL (reference sequence). V lost 5 bases and J lost 7; bases outside the gene matches: 11. The CDR3 length is 14 residues. The CDR3 DNA is TGTGCCAGCAGCAGAGGATTCGGGGGGTCTGAGCAGTACTTC. It translates to CASSRGFGGSEQYF.

CDR3 nucleotide sequence: TGTGCCAGCTCACTTACGGGAGGGCCAGGAGATACGCAGTATTTT. As protein: CASSLTGGPGDTQYF. This chain uses TRBV18 with TRBJ2-3; 8 positions match TRBD2. Germline lookup yields CDR1 KGHSH and CDR2 LQKENI. The CDR3 runs to 15 residues. V lost 4 bases and J lost 5; bases outside the gene matches: 8.

The J gene is TRBJ1-2, the V gene TRBV19; D not certain. This CDR3 region has 13 residues. Germline CDR1 and CDR2: LNHDA and SQIVND (reference sequence). Trimming pared 5 bases from V and 2 bases from J, leaving 9 bases between. For the CDR3, the DNA is TGTGCCAGTAGTCAACGAGGGAACTATGGCTACACCTTC. Its translation is CASSQRGNYGYTF.

The genes are TRBV5-1 and TRBJ2-7; D may be TRBD1 (5 bases). The V gene's germline CDR1 is SGHRS and CDR2 YFSETQ. Trimming took 1 base from V and 7 from J, leaving 18 bases between them. The CDR3 is made up of 15 amino acids. In nucleotides, the CDR3 is TGCGCCAGCAGCTTGAACCAGGGCCTGTTGGGAGAGCAGTACTTC. This gives the protein CASSLNQGLLGEQYF.

This sequence joins TRBV19 and TRBJ2-7; the match to TRBD1 covers 7 bases. Germline V CDR1 and CDR2: LNHDA, SQIVND (reference sequence). The V and J ends lost 5 bases and 3 bases, in that order; junction bases with no gene match: 4. This CDR3 is 13 amino acids long. The CDR3 here is CASSGGQYYEQYF. The CDR3, as DNA: TGTGCCAGTAGTGGGGGACAGTACTACGAGCAGTACTTC.

The chain uses TRBV5-6 and TRBJ1-2; D is ambiguous. Germline CDR1 SGHDT, CDR2 YYEEEE. Trimming cost V 0 bases and J 1 base, with 10 bases left between them. This CDR3 has 15 residues. The CDR3 region has the DNA TGTGCCAGCAGCTTGGTCGTGGGGAGTAACTATGGCTACACCTTC. The encoded protein is CASSLVVGSNYGYTF.

The chain employs TRBV5-6 and TRBJ2-3; no clear D. Germline V CDR1 and CDR2: SGHDT, YYEEEE. The CDR3 spans 13 residues. V lost 4 bases and J 8 bases, leaving 14 bases between the germline ends. As DNA, the CDR3 is TGTGCCAGCAGCCTTGGGTCACGAGGTACGCAGTATTTT. Encoded protein: CASSLGSRGTQYF.

This chain links TRBV6-1 with TRBJ1-2; TRBD1 matches at 7 bases. The trim removed 7 bases at V and 4 bases at J, leaving 9 bases unmatched. CDR1 is MNHNS, CDR2 SASEGT, per germline. The CDR3 extends over 14 amino acids. The CDR3 loop reads CASIGGAIGYGYTF. The CDR3 DNA follows: TGTGCCAGCATAGGGGGCGCGATAGGCTATGGCTACACCTTC.

This clone occurred once. This chain uses TRBV3-1 (or the pseudogene TRBV3-2) with TRBJ2-4; no clear D. This CDR3 region has 15 residues. Trimming shortened V by 4 bases and J by 0 bases, and 10 bases separated the two germline ends. Germline-derived CDR1 and CDR2 are LGHDT and YNNKEL (reference sequence). Here the CDR3 DNA reads TGTGCCAGCAGCCGAGATCAACTAGCCAAAAACATTCAGTACTTC. Its translation is CASSRDQLAKNIQYF.

The chain uses TRBV19 and TRBJ1-1, with D perhaps matching TRBD1 (5 bases). Trimming cost V 4 bases and J 8 bases, with 11 bases left between them. Germline CDR1 LNHDA, CDR2 SQIVND (reference sequence). The CDR3 is 12 residues long. The CDR3 region has the DNA TGTGCCAGTAGTACTGGTTGGACAGAAGCTTTCTTT. The encoded protein is CASSTGWTEAFF.

This rearrangement joins TRBV5-4 to TRBJ1-1; unclear D gene. CDR1 is SGHNT, CDR2 YYREEE, per germline (reference sequence). This CDR3 has 15 amino acids. Trimming pared 4 bases from V and 3 bases from J, leaving 16 bases between. CDR3 bases: TGTGCCAGCAGCCCTGGAACCGGAGCCTACACTGAAGCTTTCTTT. It yields the protein CASSPGTGAYTEAFF.

The chain links TRBV7-4 to TRBJ2-2; TRBD2 matches at 13 bases. CDR1 and CDR2 (germline): SGHVT, SQSDAQ. The CDR3 has 16 amino acids. The J segment lost 6 bases and the V segment lost 5 bases, leaving 6 bases of the junction unmatched. The DNA of the CDR3 is TGTGCCAGCAGCCAACTAGCGGGGGGGCAGCCCGGGGAGCTGTTTTTT. This sequence encodes CASSQLAGGQPGELFF.

This clone has a handful of counts. V and J are TRBV6-5 and TRBJ2-3; 7 nucleotides agree with TRBD2. The CDR3 sequence is 15 residues long. V lost 6 bases and J lost 4; bases outside the gene matches: 10. Germline V CDR1 and CDR2: MNHEY, SVGAGI. The CDR3 bases are TGTGCCAGCAGATTAAGTGGAGCGGGATCAGATACGCAGTATTTT. The encoded protein is CASRLSGAGSDTQYF.